These 25 T cell receptor beta chains were all obtained from the same sample, sequenced in a study of CD8+CD57+ T cells in acquired aplastic anemia. The use of genomic DNA as template underpinned the TCR beta VDJ and CDR3 profiling. In TCRdb, the reads were re-called with MiXCR into one record per CDR3 protein. This sample carries around 200,000 distinct CDR3 sequences, over 55% of them seen once, and the ten largest clones take roughly 29%. Sequenced: sorted CD4+, CD8+, or CD8+CD57+ T cells (not recorded which) from PBMCs. These receptors originate from a human donor in good health.

Written as DNA, the CDR3 is TGTGCCAGCAGCGCCGGACGCGCAGCCTCCTACGAGCAGTACTTC. It specifies CASSAGRAASYEQYF. The V gene is TRBV9, the J gene TRBJ2-7; D is undetermined. Germline V lookup: CDR1 SGDLS, CDR2 YYNGEE. This CDR3 is 15 amino acids long. V was trimmed by 3 bases and J by 0 bases, leaving 13 bases between them.

Of note for this clonotype: The junction shows a germline mismatch at one end, possibly a read error. The V call is TRBV5-1, the J call TRBJ1-1; D unresolved. This CDR3 region has 12 residues. Germline V lookup: CDR1 SGHRS, CDR2 YFSETQ. This CDR3 reads CASSPDNTEAFF. DNA of the CDR3: TGTGCCAGCAGCCCGGATAACACTGAAGCTTTCTTT.

This clonotype came up many times. The V and J genes are TRBV5-4 and TRBJ2-1; D remains unclear. The germline V and J ends were trimmed by 2 bases and 3 bases, with 12 bases remaining between them. Germline V gene data show CDR1 as SGHNT and CDR2 as YYREEE (reference sequence). CDR3 length: 15 amino acids. CDR3 region: CASSFGPPNYNEQFF. The CDR3 DNA is TGTGCCAGCAGCTTTGGGCCCCCCAACTACAATGAGCAGTTCTTC.

The chain employs TRBV7-8 and TRBJ1-2; a weak D match, TRBD1 (5 bases). V lost 5 bases to trimming and J lost 1 base, with 11 bases between them. Germline assignment: CDR1 SGHVS and CDR2 FQNEAQ. The CDR3 has 14 residues. This CDR3 is CASSPEGINYGYTF. CDR3 nucleotide sequence: TGTGCCAGCAGCCCAGAGGGGATTAACTATGGCTACACCTTC.

Concerning this clonotype itself: Germline and junction disagree at one end, which may indicate a read error. The chain employs TRBV10-3 and TRBJ2-5; D is perhaps TRBD2 (5 bases). The CDR3 covers 11 residues. CDR1 and CDR2 (germline): ENHRY, SYGVKD. CDR3 DNA sequence: TGTGCCATCAGTGATCATGGGGAGATTTCATTC. This encodes CAISDHGEISF.

This chain uses TRBV10-3 with TRBJ2-5, with 7 nucleotides matching TRBD2. Looked up from germline, CDR1 is ENHRY and CDR2 is SYGVKD. CDR3 length: 12 residues. V lost 11 bases, J lost 5 bases, and 8 bases stayed unmatched. CDR3 DNA: TGTGCCGTAGGACTAGAGGGTGAGACCCAGTACTTC. Translating it yields CAVGLEGETQYF.

This clonotype was seen just once. The chain combines TRBV29-1 with TRBJ2-6; D is unresolved. This CDR3 contains 15 residues. CDR1 is SQVTM and CDR2 is ANQGSEA in the germline V gene. V dropped 4 bases and J dropped 4 bases, with 14 bases sitting between them. CDR3 in amino acids: CSVARSNTGANVLTF. The CDR3 DNA is TGCAGCGTTGCCAGGTCGAACACCGGGGCCAACGTCCTGACTTTC.

Concerning this clonotype itself: The conserved phenylalanine or tryptophan normally closing the CDR3 is absent here, so this likely arose from a read error. It is unclear where the CDR3 begins or ends on the DNA, so no DNA is shown, and the CDR3 is as TCRdb lists it. The chain employs TRBV4-2 and TRBJ1-1; no check of the table's D call, TRBD1, against the DNA was made. A total of 12 residues make up the CDR3, ends included. Germline V gene data show CDR1 as LGHNA and CDR2 as YNFKEQ. The CDR3 sequence is CASSAHIGTVFS.

This clonotype was recorded only once. The chain combines TRBV14 with TRBJ2-7; maybe TRBD1 (6 bases). Germline CDR1 SGHDN, CDR2 FVKESK. The CDR3 consists of 12 residues. Trimming shortened V by 3 bases and J by 6 bases, and 9 bases separated the two germline ends. In nucleotides, the CDR3 is TGTGCCAGCAGCCAGACAGGCACCGAGCAGTACTTC. Residues: CASSQTGTEQYF.

This clonotype was picked up a small number of times. The rearrangement uses TRBV24-1 and TRBJ2-1; TRBD1 aligns across 9 bases. CDR1 is KGHDR and CDR2 is SFDVKD in the germline V gene. The CDR3 is 16 residues long. Trimming removed 1 base from V and 4 bases from J; junction bases left unmatched: 4. The CDR3 coding sequence is TGTGCCACCAGTGATTTTGACAGGGGGTTGTACAATGAGCAGTTCTTC. This translates into CATSDFDRGLYNEQFF.

The chain links TRBV20-1 to TRBJ1-1; D might be TRBD1 (5 bases). Looked up from germline, CDR1 is DFQATT and CDR2 is SNEGSKA (reference sequence). The CDR3 has 14 amino acids. Deletions cut 0 bases from V and 5 bases from J, with 13 bases between. The CDR3 bases are TGCAGTGCTAGAGACGTGCGGGGCGGTACTGAAGCTTTCTTT. Translating gives CSARDVRGGTEAFF.

The chain links TRBV7-2 to TRBJ2-1; 7 nucleotides match TRBD1. CDR1 and CDR2 (germline): SGHTA, FQGNSA. The CDR3 totals 15 residues. Trimming at V came to 1 base and at J to 2 bases, leaving 2 bases not matched to a gene. This CDR3 reads CASSLDRGTYNEQFF. The CDR3 nucleotides read TGTGCCAGCAGCTTAGACAGGGGTACCTACAATGAGCAGTTCTTC. The full variable domain, with the rest looked up from reference TRBV7-2 and TRBJ2-1, is GAGVSQSPSNKVTEKGKDVELRCDPISGHTALYWYRQSLGQGLEFLIYFQGNSAPDKSGLPSDRFSAERTGGSVSTLTIQRTQQEDSAVYLCASSLDRGTYNEQFFGPGTRLTVL.

This clonotype was recorded a few times. This sequence may be a read error, since a much larger clone differs from it by one base. The gene calls are TRBV11-1 and TRBJ2-7; D is perhaps TRBD1 or TRBD2 (5 bases each). The germline V gene has CDR1 SGHAT and CDR2 FQDESV (reference sequence). This CDR3 region has 12 residues. V lost 5 bases, J lost 7 bases, and 12 bases lay in between. This CDR3 is CASSHWGWEQYF. CDR3 DNA sequence: TGTGCCAGCAGCCATTGGGGGTGGGAGCAGTACTTC.

The J gene is TRBJ1-2, the V gene TRBV2; unclear D gene. V was trimmed by 1 base and J by 5 bases, leaving 17 bases between them. This CDR3 has 16 amino acids. In germline, CDR1 is SNHLY, CDR2 FYNNEI. CDR3 coding DNA: TGTGCCAGCAGTGAAGTAATCGAATCACACTTTTATGGCTACACCTTC. It encodes CASSEVIESHFYGYTF.

This chain connects TRBV20-1 to TRBJ2-3, with TRBD1 as a possible D gene (6 bases). CDR3 length: 16 residues. V was pared by 0 bases and J by 1 base, with 14 bases between. Germline V CDR1 and CDR2: DFQATT, SNEGSKA (reference sequence). The DNA for the CDR3 is TGCAGTGCTAGAGACTGGGGGCGATCCCGCACAGATACGCAGTATTTT. It yields the protein CSARDWGRSRTDTQYF.

This clonotype was detected a few times. J is TRBJ2-2 and V is TRBV9, with TRBD1 identical over 7 bases. Germline V gene lookup returns CDR1 SGDLS and CDR2 YYNGEE. There are 16 residues in the CDR3. V was clipped by 3 bases and J by 2 bases; unmatched bases: 7. The CDR3, as DNA: TGTGCCAGCAGCGCGTTAAACAGGGGAAACACCGGGGAGCTGTTTTTT. Translation: CASSALNRGNTGELFF.

This clonotype was counted at least ten times. The chain joins TRBV19 to TRBJ1-4, with D hard to call. The V end was cut by 1 base, the J end by 4 bases, with 7 bases between. The CDR3 is 14 residues long. Per germline, CDR1 LNHDA and CDR2 SQIVND (reference sequence). The CDR3 sequence is CASSIAGFNEKLFF. The CDR3 DNA reads TGTGCCAGTAGTATAGCTGGGTTTAATGAAAAACTGTTTTTT.

This clonotype occurred a few times. The gene calls are TRBV7-3 and TRBJ2-5, with 7 bases matching TRBD2. Germline V gives CDR1 SGHTA, CDR2 FQGTGA. The CDR3 spans 15 residues. The V segment lost 1 base and the J segment 5 bases; nucleotides outside the gene matches: 7. The CDR3, as DNA: TGTGCCAGCAGCTTAAACGCGGGGGTTGCGGAGACCCAGTACTTC. Protein sequence: CASSLNAGVAETQYF.

The CDR3 sequence is CASSPEGEGYTF. The CDR3 DNA reads TGTGCCAGCAGCCCAGAGGGGGAAGGCTACACCTTC. The chain uses TRBV7-8 and TRBJ1-2; D may be TRBD1 (6 bases). The CDR3 consists of 12 residues. Germline V gene lookup returns CDR1 SGHVS and CDR2 FQNEAQ. Trimming removed 5 bases at V and 8 bases at J, with 12 bases between.

Ten or more counts support this clonotype. This rearrangement joins TRBV20-1 to TRBJ2-1, with D hard to call. Germline CDR1 reads DFQATT; CDR2 reads SNEGSKA (reference sequence). The CDR3 extends over 13 amino acids. Trimming pared 3 bases from V and 7 bases from J, leaving 13 bases between. This CDR3 reads CSARVTDINEQFF. The CDR3 coding sequence is TGCAGTGCTAGGGTAACGGATATAAATGAGCAGTTCTTC.

The genes are TRBV19 and TRBJ2-7, with 11 bases fitting TRBD2. The CDR3 covers 15 residues. CDR1 and CDR2 from the germline V gene are LNHDA and SQIVND (reference sequence). V was clipped by 4 bases and J by 3 bases; unmatched bases: 5. CDR3 coding DNA: TGTGCCAGTAGTACTACCGGGACTAGCGGCTACGAGCAGTACTTC. This codes for CASSTTGTSGYEQYF. Supplemented by reference TRBV19 and TRBJ2-7, the full variable domain reads DGGITQSPKYLFRKEGQNVTLSCEQNLNHDAMYWYRQDPGQGLRLIYYSQIVNDFQKGDIAEGYSVSREKKESFPLTVTSAQKNPTAFYLCASSTTGTSGYEQYFGPGTRLTVT.

This clonotype was recorded at least ten times. The chain joins TRBV7-3 to TRBJ2-7; D is possibly TRBD1 (6 bases). There are 15 residues in the CDR3. Trimming left V 5 bases short and J 3 bases short, with 17 bases between. Germline CDR1 reads SGHTA; CDR2 reads FQGTGA. The CDR3 coding sequence is TGTGCCAGCAGCCCAACAGGGTCCGGAGACTACGAGCAGTACTTC. This translates into CASSPTGSGDYEQYF. The variable domain in full, completed from reference TRBV7-3 and TRBJ2-7, reads GAGVSQTPSNKVTEKGKYVELRCDPISGHTALYWYRQSLGQGPEFLIYFQGTGAADDSGLPNDRFFAVRPEGSVSTLKIQRTERGDSAVYLCASSPTGSGDYEQYFGPGTRLTVT.

The CDR3 protein is CASSTVQSYEQYF. In DNA form, the CDR3 reads TGTGCCAGCAGTACCGTACAGAGCTACGAGCAGTACTTC. J is TRBJ2-7 and V is TRBV2, with no clear D. The V and J ends lost 5 bases and 3 bases respectively, with 11 bases between them. Germline CDR1 and CDR2: SNHLY and FYNNEI. This CDR3 spans 13 amino acids.

At least ten counts were recorded for this clonotype. The DNA of the CDR3 is TGTGCCAGCAGCAAAGAGCTAGCGGGAGGCACTGAGCAGTTCTTC. Translation gives CASSKELAGGTEQFF. The chain is built from TRBV9 and TRBJ2-1, with 11 bases identical to TRBD2. The J segment lost 9 bases and the V segment lost 4 bases, leaving 9 bases of the junction unmatched. This CDR3 has 15 amino acids. The germline V gene has CDR1 SGDLS and CDR2 YYNGEE.

The chain links TRBV20-1 to TRBJ1-3; no clear D gene. The CDR3 extends over 13 amino acids. V dropped 1 base and J dropped 1 base, with 5 bases sitting between them. Germline V gene data show CDR1 as DFQATT and CDR2 as SNEGSKA (reference sequence). The CDR3 spells CSARGDSGNTIYF. CDR3 DNA: TGCAGTGCTAGAGGAGATTCTGGAAACACCATATATTTT.